This T cell receptor (beta chain) was sequenced for a study of T cell responses to AZD1222 COVID-19 vaccine. Study observations and caveats: The sample set comprised mostly white British donors with more females, and clonal diversity was possibly underestimated. A reported finding is that nearly half of spike-specific TCRs target unmutated variant regions. Repertoires were sampled only after the peak T cell response. The breadth and depth of Spike-specific TCRs increased once two AZD1222 doses had been given.

About this clone: As yet, its antigen is unknown.

Generated by immunoSEQ multiplex PCR, the TCRdb table keeps only in-frame clones and is missing some. The data show 90,000 to 100,000 clones, roughly nine tenths seen once. There are 14 residues in the CDR3. The germline CDR1 and CDR2 sequences are SGHAT and FQNNGV. The V and J ends lost 5 bases and 14 bases respectively, with 23 bases between them. This clonotype was sampled from an adult in good health. J is TRBJ2-3 and V is TRBV11-2, with D possibly being TRBD1 (5 bases). Sample: peripheral blood, taken on day 0 of AZD1222 vaccination. The CDR3 here is CASSPQRFGFQGYF. CDR3 sequence (DNA): TGTGCCAGCAGCCCCCAGAGATTTGGCTTCCAGGGGTATTTT.